This T cell receptor (beta chain) is from a study of vaccination and CD4 T cells after COVID-19. There are 15 residues in the CDR3. Germline CDR1 reads MDHEN; CDR2 reads SYDVKM. Trimming left V 1 base short and J 4 bases short, with 13 bases between. The sample's treatment: roughly 11-day PBMC culture with coronavirus spike peptide pools or control peptides (ViraFEST assay). Negative selection purified CD4+ T cells after less than twelve days of culture. In regard to this clonotype: Its matching antigen is unknown.

An Oncomine TCR Beta short-read assay was used to sequence the DNA from cultured CD4+ T cells. It was cultured CD4+ T cells from which genomic DNA was extracted. TCRdb used MiXCR to reprocess the PCR reads, holding one entry per CDR3 protein. The sample includes 13,000 or so distinct CDR3 sequences, 52% seen only once; the top ten take 15% to 19%. The rearrangement uses TRBV28 and TRBJ1-2; possibly TRBD1 for D (6 bases). The receptor was isolated from a human donor who had recovered from COVID-19. The sequencing input was CD4+ T cells from blood, cultured in vitro. For the CDR3, the DNA is TGTGCCAGCAGTTTATCCGACAGGAAAACCTATGGCTACACCTTC. As protein: CASSLSDRKTYGYTF.